This T cell receptor beta chain appears in the sequencing data of a study of response to subunit inactivated influenza vaccine. MiXCR was run by TCRdb on the RT-PCR reads, yielding one entry per CDR3 protein. The data show hundreds of thousands of distinct CDR3 sequences, 15% to 17% seen once. The CDR3 is made up of 15 amino acids. V shed 5 bases, J shed 2 bases, and the junction held 5 bases outside the gene matches. The germline V gene has CDR1 DFQATT and CDR2 SNEGSKA (reference sequence). V and J are TRBV20-1 and TRBJ2-2, with 10 bases that match TRBD2. The source was PBMCs from blood, collected roughly 13 days after vaccination. This clonotype was sampled from a man aged 50 or older who received an inactivated influenza vaccine. The CDR3 loop reads CSARTSGKNTGELFF. Here the CDR3 DNA reads TGCAGTGCTCGGACTAGCGGAAAAAACACCGGGGAGCTGTTTTTT.